Presented here are 30 T cell receptor beta chains from one specimen sequenced in a study of T cell responses to AZD1222 COVID-19 vaccine. Using immunoSEQ multiplex PCR, the repertoire was profiled, and TCRdb retains in-frame clones only, with some absent. The sample holds about 180,000 clones, 94% seen once. Sequencing was performed on peripheral blood, taken 28 days after the second AZD1222 dose. The receptor set was obtained from an adult who received the AZD1222 COVID-19 vaccine.

For the CDR3, the DNA is TGCGCCAGCAGCCAAGGTCCAGCGGGAGGCCGGGAGCAGTACTTC. Translating it yields CASSQGPAGGREQYF. The V gene is TRBV4-1, the J gene TRBJ2-7; 9 bases map to TRBD2. J was trimmed by 7 bases and V by 1 base; bases with no gene match: 8. This CDR3 comprises 15 residues. Germline V gene sequence: CDR1 MGHRA, CDR2 YSYEKL.

This sequence joins TRBV19 and TRBJ1-1; D is undetermined. Trimming pared 6 bases from V and 6 bases from J, leaving 20 bases between. Germline CDR1 and CDR2: LNHDA and SQIVND (reference sequence). The CDR3 is 15 amino acids. The CDR3 DNA reads as TGTGCCAGTAGGAGTCTGGCGGATTCGGGAGCTGAAGCTTTCTTT. This gives the protein CASRSLADSGAEAFF.

As to this clone: The same CDR3 is also encoded by other DNA sequences in this sample. The rearrangement joins TRBV7-9 to TRBJ1-1; the D is unclear. The germline CDR1 and CDR2 sequences are SEHNR and FQNEAQ (reference sequence). V shed 5 bases and J shed 4 bases, with 8 bases lying between them. This CDR3 comprises 12 residues. The CDR3 sequence: CASSLSGTEAFF. For the CDR3, the DNA is TGTGCCAGCAGCCTCTCCGGCACTGAAGCTTTCTTT.

This chain links TRBV13 with TRBJ2-1; 9 bases map to TRBD2. The CDR3 is made up of 14 amino acids. V was pared by 5 bases and J by 8 bases, with 7 bases of the junction left unmatched. In germline, CDR1 is PRHDT, CDR2 FYEKMQ (reference sequence). This CDR3 reads CASSGKRGVDEQFF. The DNA for the CDR3 is TGTGCCAGCAGCGGCAAGCGGGGGGTGGATGAGCAGTTCTTC.

The chain combines TRBV6-5 with TRBJ1-4; TRBD1 is a possible D gene (6 bases). The germline V and J ends were trimmed by 5 bases and 4 bases, with 14 bases remaining between them. The germline CDR1 and CDR2 sequences are MNHEY and SVGAGI. The CDR3 totals 15 residues. CDR3 in amino acids: CASSTQTGINEKLFF. For the CDR3, the DNA is TGTGCCAGCAGTACCCAGACAGGAATTAATGAAAAACTGTTTTTT.

The chain links TRBV7-9 to TRBJ1-4, with TRBD1 matching over 7 bases. J lost 0 bases, V lost 5 bases, and 6 bases had no gene match. The CDR3 totals 16 residues. The germline CDR1 and CDR2 sequences are SEHNR and FQNEAQ (reference sequence). The CDR3 nucleotides are TGTGCCAGCAGCGCCCGACAGGGCGCAACTAATGAAAAACTGTTTTTT. This translates into CASSARQGATNEKLFF.

The rearrangement uses TRBV2 and TRBJ2-1; possibly TRBD1 for D (5 bases). Trimming pared 3 bases from V and 2 bases from J, leaving 8 bases between. This CDR3 has 14 residues. CDR1 and CDR2 (germline): SNHLY, FYNNEI. The CDR3 DNA reads TGTGCCAGCAGTGAGACAGAAACCTACAATGAGCAGTTCTTC. This gives the protein CASSETETYNEQFF.

V gene TRBV10-1 combines with J gene TRBJ1-3, with TRBD1 identical over 9 bases. Trimming at V came to 5 bases and at J to 7 bases, leaving 9 bases not matched to a gene. Germline CDR1 is WNHNN and CDR2 is SYGVQD (reference sequence). The CDR3 extends over 15 amino acids. The CDR3 coding sequence is TGCGCCAGCAGTCCCCCGGGACAGGGTGCGAACACCATATATTTT. It encodes CASSPPGQGANTIYF.

This chain uses TRBV10-3 with TRBJ1-2; weak D call: TRBD1 (5 bases). Germline assignment: CDR1 ENHRY and CDR2 SYGVKD. With 9 bases removed from V and 1 base from J, the gap between germline ends came to 24 bases. This CDR3 has 17 amino acids. As DNA, the CDR3 is TGTGCCATTTGGGGTCCGGGACCCCTAACTCGTAACTATGGCTACACCTTC. It translates to CAIWGPGPLTRNYGYTF.

The rearrangement uses TRBV19 and TRBJ1-3; no clear D gene. Germline V gives CDR1 LNHDA, CDR2 SQIVND (reference sequence). Trimming took off 5 bases at V and 4 bases at J, with 12 bases between the two ends. This CDR3 is built from 14 residues. For the CDR3, the DNA is TGTGCCAGTAGTTCCGGACCTCTGGGAAACACCATATATTTT. Its translation: CASSSGPLGNTIYF. The whole variable domain, remainder taken from reference TRBV19 and TRBJ1-3, is DGGITQSPKYLFRKEGQNVTLSCEQNLNHDAMYWYRQDPGQGLRLIYYSQIVNDFQKGDIAEGYSVSREKKESFPLTVTSAQKNPTAFYLCASSSGPLGNTIYFGEGSWLTVV.

The V call is TRBV11-3, the J call TRBJ1-5, with 8 bases lining up with TRBD1. The CDR3 contains 16 residues. J lost 6 bases, V lost 5 bases, and 12 bases had no gene match. Looked up from germline, CDR1 is SGHNT and CDR2 is YENEEA. The CDR3 here is CASSHGQGEVGQPQHF. CDR3 coding DNA: TGTGCCAGCAGCCACGGACAGGGCGAAGTAGGTCAGCCCCAGCATTTT.

The chain uses TRBV27 and TRBJ1-6, with D unresolved. In germline, CDR1 is MNHEY, CDR2 SMNVEV (reference sequence). Trimming took 6 bases from V and 9 from J, leaving 15 bases between them. The CDR3 covers 14 residues. The CDR3 loop is CASRSLGYFSPLHF. CDR3 sequence (DNA): TGTGCCAGCAGGAGCTTGGGGTATTTTTCACCCCTCCACTTT.

The chain combines TRBV30 with TRBJ2-1, with a tentative D call TRBD1 (6 bases). V lost 5 bases to trimming and J lost 8 bases, with 22 bases between them. The germline V gene encodes CDR1 GTSNPN and CDR2 SVGIG (reference sequence). This CDR3 spans 15 amino acids. The CDR3 nucleotides read TGTGCCTGGTCCCCCAACAGGGAGCCGTGGGATGAGCAGTTCTTC. Translating it yields CAWSPNREPWDEQFF. Looking up the rest from reference TRBV30 and TRBJ2-1 gives the full variable domain: SQTIHQWPATLVQPVGSPLSLECTVEGTSNPNLYWYRQAAGRGLQLLFYSVGIGQISSEVPQNLSASRPQDRQFILSSKKLLLSDSGFYLCAWSPNREPWDEQFFGPGTRLTVL.

In its sample, this clone was seen once. This sample includes further DNA sequences coding for the same CDR3. The rearrangement joins TRBV20-1 to TRBJ2-7; unclear D gene. The CDR3 runs 10 residues. Per the germline V gene, CDR1 is DFQATT and CDR2 is SNEGSKA (reference sequence). V lost 3 bases to trimming and J lost 6 bases, with 6 bases between them. The CDR3 loop reads CSASGREQYF. CDR3 bases: TGCAGTGCTAGTGGGCGCGAGCAGTACTTC.

The V and J genes are TRBV4-1 and TRBJ2-3; D may correspond to TRBD1 or TRBD2 (5 bases each). The CDR3 loop spans 13 amino acids. Germline V lookup: CDR1 MGHRA, CDR2 YSYEKL. V lost 4 bases to trimming and J lost 2 bases, with 7 bases between them. This CDR3 is CASSLGTTDTQYF. The CDR3 bases are TGCGCCAGCAGCCTTGGGACCACAGATACGCAGTATTTT.

V and J are TRBV28 and TRBJ2-1; D remains unclear. V gave up 6 bases and J gave up 3 bases, with 3 bases separating them. Germline CDR1 MDHEN, CDR2 SYDVKM. CDR3 length: 11 amino acids. The CDR3, as DNA: TGTGCCAGCAGCCTCTACAATGAGCAGTTCTTC. Protein: CASSLYNEQFF.

The rearrangement uses TRBV27 and TRBJ1-1; no definite D call. In germline, CDR1 is MNHEY, CDR2 SMNVEV (reference sequence). The CDR3 loop spans 13 amino acids. Trimming left V 6 bases short and J 1 base short, with 9 bases between. The CDR3 protein is CASSVAENTEAFF. In DNA form, the CDR3 reads TGTGCCAGCAGCGTGGCAGAGAACACTGAAGCTTTCTTT.

V and J are TRBV12-5 and TRBJ1-2; no clear D gene. CDR3 size: 13 residues. Germline loops: CDR1 LGHNT, CDR2 FRNRAP. Trimming took 1 base from V and 4 from J, leaving 7 bases between them. CDR3 bases: TGTGCTAGTGGTTTGGGGGTTCTCTATGGCTACACCTTC. Its translation: CASGLGVLYGYTF.

The chain recombines TRBV29-1 with TRBJ2-2, with 10 nucleotides matching TRBD1. The J segment lost 1 base and the V segment lost 3 bases, leaving 2 bases of the junction unmatched. The CDR3 contains 15 residues. The germline V gene encodes CDR1 SQVTM and CDR2 ANQGSEA. The CDR3 protein is CSVERTGGNTGELFF. In nucleotides, the CDR3 is TGCAGCGTTGAGCGGACAGGGGGGAACACCGGGGAGCTGTTTTTT.

The J gene is TRBJ1-5, the V gene TRBV4-1; 10 nucleotides align to TRBD1. CDR1 and CDR2 from the germline V gene are MGHRA and YSYEKL. This CDR3 is built from 17 residues. V was pared by 1 base and J by 5 bases, with 8 bases of the junction left unmatched. This CDR3 reads CASSQVSGTGADQPQHF. The CDR3 DNA reads TGCGCCAGCAGCCAAGTTTCCGGGACAGGGGCGGATCAGCCCCAGCATTTT.

The rearrangement joins TRBV7-2 to TRBJ1-3; D gene unclear. Germline assignment: CDR1 SGHTA and CDR2 FQGNSA. V was trimmed by 2 bases and J by 0 bases, leaving 14 bases between them. The CDR3 spans 17 residues. The chain's CDR3 is CASSLITRPTSGNTIYF. The CDR3 DNA sequence: TGTGCCAGCAGCTTAATCACCCGGCCGACCTCTGGAAACACCATATATTTT.

The CDR3 reads CASSQDSPHYEQYF. CDR3 sequence (DNA): TGTGCCAGCAGCCAAGATTCCCCACACTACGAGCAGTACTTC. The rearrangement links TRBV14 to TRBJ2-7; D ambiguous. The CDR3 length is 14 residues. Trimming cost V 0 bases and J 3 bases, with 9 bases left between them. CDR1 and CDR2 from the germline V gene are SGHDN and FVKESK. The variable domain in full, with the rest retrieved from reference TRBV14 and TRBJ2-7, is EAGVTQFPSHSVIEKGQTVTLRCDPISGHDNLYWYRRVMGKEIKFLLHFVKESKQDESGMPNNRFLAERTGGTYSTLKVQPAELEDSGVYFCASSQDSPHYEQYFGPGTRLTVT.

This sequence joins TRBV2 and TRBJ1-6, with unresolved D. Germline CDR1 is SNHLY and CDR2 is FYNNEI. V lost 4 bases to trimming and J lost 6 bases, with 7 bases between them. This CDR3 has 13 amino acids. In DNA, the CDR3 is TGTGCCAGCAGTGTCGCCGTTAATTCACCCCTCCACTTT. Translation: CASSVAVNSPLHF.

This clone was detected only a few times. J is TRBJ1-4 and V is TRBV7-2; D not resolved. This CDR3 comprises 13 residues. V was trimmed by 3 bases and J by 0 bases, leaving 2 bases between them. Germline V gene data show CDR1 as SGHTA and CDR2 as FQGNSA. This CDR3 reads CASSFATNEKLFF. Here the CDR3 DNA reads TGTGCCAGCAGCTTCGCAACTAATGAAAAACTGTTTTTT.

CDR3 residues: CAWSRFQLSSGNTIYF. The CDR3 nucleotides read TGTGCCTGGAGTAGGTTTCAACTTAGCTCTGGAAACACCATATATTTT. The chain uses TRBV30 and TRBJ1-3; D is uncertain. The ends were cut back, 2 bases at V and 0 bases at J, with 14 bases in the middle. The CDR3 is 16 amino acids. Per germline, CDR1 GTSNPN and CDR2 SVGIG (reference sequence).

The chain carries TRBV5-1 and TRBJ2-1, with 10 bases identical to TRBD2. The CDR3 is made up of 15 amino acids. The ends lost 0 bases at V and 4 bases at J; junction bases unmatched: 1. The germline gives CDR1 SGHRS, CDR2 YFSETQ. The CDR3 sequence is CASSLERGGYNEQFF. The DNA for the CDR3 is TGCGCCAGCAGCTTGGAGCGGGGGGGTTACAATGAGCAGTTCTTC. Using reference TRBV5-1 and TRBJ2-1 for the parts outside the CDR3, the full variable domain is KAGVTQTPRYLIKTRGQQVTLSCSPISGHRSVSWYQQTPGQGLQFLFEYFSETQRNKGNFPGRFSGRQFSNSRSEMNVSTLELGDSALYLCASSLERGGYNEQFFGPGTRLTVL.

The rearrangement joins TRBV18 to TRBJ1-1; 7 nucleotides line up with TRBD1. CDR1 is KGHSH and CDR2 is LQKENI in the germline V gene. The junction had 2 bases not matched to a gene; V was cut back by 2 bases and J by 2 bases. The CDR3 consists of 14 residues. CDR3 residues: CASSPDRANTEAFF. The CDR3 DNA sequence: TGTGCCAGCTCACCAGACAGGGCTAACACTGAAGCTTTCTTT. Supplemented by reference TRBV18 and TRBJ1-1, the full variable domain reads NAGVMQNPRHLVRRRGQEARLRCSPMKGHSHVYWYRQLPEEGLKFMVYLQKENIIDESGMPKERFSAEFPKEGPSILRIQQVVRGDSAAYFCASSPDRANTEAFFGQGTRLTVV.

The chain employs TRBV10-1 and TRBJ2-1, with D possibly being TRBD2 (5 bases). The germline V gene has CDR1 WNHNN and CDR2 SYGVQD (reference sequence). V was cut by 3 bases and J by 1 base, with 7 bases left in between. The CDR3 length is 14 residues. The CDR3 DNA follows: TGCGCCAGCAGTGACAGAGGGTCCTACAATGAGCAGTTCTTC. Amino acid sequence: CASSDRGSYNEQFF.

The rearrangement uses TRBV24-1 and TRBJ1-1; D possibly corresponds to TRBD1 (5 bases). CDR1 is KGHDR, CDR2 SFDVKD, per germline. CDR3 length: 17 amino acids. Trimming removed 2 bases at V and 1 base at J, with 16 bases between. CDR3 nucleotides: TGTGCCACCAGTGATTGGAATCCCCAGGGAGGGAACACTGAAGCTTTCTTT. This gives the protein CATSDWNPQGGNTEAFF.

This sequence joins TRBV19 and TRBJ1-5, with D hard to call. Germline CDR1 reads LNHDA; CDR2 reads SQIVND (reference sequence). The CDR3 runs to 13 residues. V was trimmed by 5 bases and J by 3 bases, leaving 8 bases between them. The chain's CDR3 is CASSHGFNQPQHF. CDR3 bases: TGTGCCAGTAGTCATGGATTCAATCAGCCCCAGCATTTT.